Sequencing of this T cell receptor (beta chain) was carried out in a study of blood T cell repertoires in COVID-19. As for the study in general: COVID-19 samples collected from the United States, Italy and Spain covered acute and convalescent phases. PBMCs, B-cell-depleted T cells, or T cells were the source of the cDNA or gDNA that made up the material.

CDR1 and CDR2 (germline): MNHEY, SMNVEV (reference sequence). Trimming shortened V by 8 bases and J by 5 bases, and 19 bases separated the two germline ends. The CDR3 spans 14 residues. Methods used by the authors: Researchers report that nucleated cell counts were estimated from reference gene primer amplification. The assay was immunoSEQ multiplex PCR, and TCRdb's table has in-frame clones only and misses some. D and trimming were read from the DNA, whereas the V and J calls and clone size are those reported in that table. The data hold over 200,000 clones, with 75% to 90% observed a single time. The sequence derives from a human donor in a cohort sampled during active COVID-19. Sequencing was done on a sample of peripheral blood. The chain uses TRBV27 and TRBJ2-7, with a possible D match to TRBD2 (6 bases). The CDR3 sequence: CASAQGGPLDEQYF. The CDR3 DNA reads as TGTGCCAGCGCCCAAGGAGGGCCCTTGGACGAGCAGTACTTC.